This T cell receptor beta chain appears in the sequencing data of a study of cytomegalovirus exposure and HLA in healthy donors. Study results and caveats: Later work found that TCR association rates differed between HLA loci; DRB1 had the most and HLA-C the fewest.

With regard to this clone: Its antigen is not identified.

Primers for the PCR totalled 60 Vbeta and 13 Jbeta. This table comes from immunoSEQ multiplex PCR, and its TCRdb copy is limited to in-frame clones, with some not included. The repertoire has about 93,000 clones, around 77% of them found once; the top ten carry about 7.3%. This CDR3 comprises 13 residues. V was trimmed by 6 bases and J by 0 bases, leaving 8 bases between them. Germline V gene data show CDR1 as MRHNA and CDR2 as SNTAGT. The sequenced sample consisted of PBMCs. This rearrangement joins TRBV6-4 to TRBJ1-2, with no clear D. The source is a man aged 30 to 39 in good health and CMV-seronegative. The CDR3 sequence is CASRDTANYGYTF. In DNA form, the CDR3 reads TGTGCCAGCAGGGATACAGCTAACTATGGCTACACCTTC.